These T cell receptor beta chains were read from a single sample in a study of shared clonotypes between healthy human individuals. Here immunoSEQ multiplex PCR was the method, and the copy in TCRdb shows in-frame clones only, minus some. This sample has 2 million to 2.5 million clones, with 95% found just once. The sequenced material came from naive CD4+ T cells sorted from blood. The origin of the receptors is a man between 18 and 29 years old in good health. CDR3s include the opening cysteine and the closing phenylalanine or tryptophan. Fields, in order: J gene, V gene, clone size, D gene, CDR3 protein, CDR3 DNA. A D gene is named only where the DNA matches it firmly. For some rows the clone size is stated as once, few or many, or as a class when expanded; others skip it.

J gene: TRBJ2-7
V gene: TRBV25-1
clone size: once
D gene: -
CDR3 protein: CASSEYQAETYEQYF
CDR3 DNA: TGTGCCAGCAGTGAATATCAGGCAGAAACCTACGAGCAGTACTTC

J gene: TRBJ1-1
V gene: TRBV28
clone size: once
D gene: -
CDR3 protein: CASRPPGGYTEAFF
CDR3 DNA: TGTGCCAGCAGGCCGCCGGGGGGTTACACTGAAGCTTTCTTT

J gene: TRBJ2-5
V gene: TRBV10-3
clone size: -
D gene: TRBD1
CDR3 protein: CATGQGQETQYF
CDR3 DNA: TGTGCCACGGGACAGGGACAAGAGACCCAGTACTTC

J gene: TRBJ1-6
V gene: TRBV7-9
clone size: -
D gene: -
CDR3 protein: CASSFGQGHSPLHF
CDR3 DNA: TGTGCCAGCAGCTTCGGGCAGGGCCATTCACCCCTCCACTTT

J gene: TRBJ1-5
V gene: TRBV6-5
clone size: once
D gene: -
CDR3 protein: CASSFSRNSNQPQHF
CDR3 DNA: TGTGCCAGCAGTTTTAGCAGAAATAGCAATCAGCCCCAGCATTTT

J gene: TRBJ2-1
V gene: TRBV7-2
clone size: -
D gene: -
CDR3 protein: CASRGSEGGYEFF
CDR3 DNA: TGTGCCAGTAGAGGATCAGAGGGTGGGTATGAGTTCTTC

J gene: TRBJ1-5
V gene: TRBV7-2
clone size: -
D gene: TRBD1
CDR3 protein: CASSTGQGRGNQPQHF
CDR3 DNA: TGTGCCAGCAGCACGGGACAGGGACGAGGCAATCAGCCCCAGCATTTT

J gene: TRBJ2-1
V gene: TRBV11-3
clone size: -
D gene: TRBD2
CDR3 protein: CASSPGTSVPFDNEQFF
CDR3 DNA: TGTGCCAGCAGCCCCGGGACTAGCGTTCCGTTCGACAATGAGCAGTTCTTC

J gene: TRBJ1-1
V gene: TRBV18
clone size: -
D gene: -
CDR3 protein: CASSQGHANTEAFF
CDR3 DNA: TGTGCCAGCTCACAGGGACACGCGAACACTGAAGCTTTCTTT

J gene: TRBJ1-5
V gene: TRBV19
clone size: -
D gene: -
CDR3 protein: CASSIQGLEPQHF
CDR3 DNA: TGTGCCAGTAGTATACAAGGGTTGGAGCCCCAGCATTTT

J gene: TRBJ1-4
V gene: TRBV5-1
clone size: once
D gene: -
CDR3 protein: CASSFDTGSNEKLFF
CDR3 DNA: TGCGCCAGCAGCTTCGACACTGGGTCTAATGAAAAACTGTTTTTT

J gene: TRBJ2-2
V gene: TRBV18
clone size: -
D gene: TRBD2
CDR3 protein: CASSPPGLAGGGELFF
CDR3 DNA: TGTGCCAGCTCACCACCGGGACTAGCGGGCGGCGGGGAGCTGTTTTTT

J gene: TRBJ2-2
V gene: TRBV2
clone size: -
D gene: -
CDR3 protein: CASSERTPNTGELFF
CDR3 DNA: TGTGCCAGCAGTGAAAGGACACCGAACACCGGGGAGCTGTTTTTT

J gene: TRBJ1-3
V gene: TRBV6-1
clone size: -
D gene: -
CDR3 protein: CASSEDGFSGNTIYF
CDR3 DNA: TGTGCCAGCAGTGAAGACGGGTTCTCTGGAAACACCATATATTTT

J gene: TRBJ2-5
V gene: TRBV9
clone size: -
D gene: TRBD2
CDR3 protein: CASSVFSGSQETQYF
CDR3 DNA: TGTGCCAGCAGCGTTTTCAGCGGGAGCCAAGAGACCCAGTACTTC

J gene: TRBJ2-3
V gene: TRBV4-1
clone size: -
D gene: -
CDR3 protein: CASSQPRQGTDTQYF
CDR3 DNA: TGCGCCAGCAGCCAGCCTCGACAGGGCACAGATACGCAGTATTTT

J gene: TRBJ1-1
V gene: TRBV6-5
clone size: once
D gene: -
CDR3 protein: CASSYSTQGWTEAFF
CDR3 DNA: TGTGCCAGCAGTTACTCGACCCAGGGGTGGACTGAAGCTTTCTTT

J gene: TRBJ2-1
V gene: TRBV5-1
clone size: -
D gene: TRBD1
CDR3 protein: CASSSQGVVGGSEQFF
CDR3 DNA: TGCGCCAGCAGCTCCCAAGGCGTAGTAGGGGGCAGTGAGCAGTTCTTC

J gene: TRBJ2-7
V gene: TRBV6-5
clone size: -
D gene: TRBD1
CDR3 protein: CASSPDRVEQYF
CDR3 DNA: TGTGCCAGCAGTCCCGACAGGGTCGAGCAGTACTTC

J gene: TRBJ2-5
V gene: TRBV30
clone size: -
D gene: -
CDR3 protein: CAWGRPLETQYF
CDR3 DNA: TGTGCCTGGGGGAGGCCTTTAGAGACCCAGTACTTC

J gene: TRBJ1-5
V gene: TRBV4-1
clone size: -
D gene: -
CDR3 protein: CASSQDPGYRGPQHF
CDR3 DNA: TGCGCCAGCAGCCAAGATCCAGGGTATCGTGGTCCCCAGCATTTT

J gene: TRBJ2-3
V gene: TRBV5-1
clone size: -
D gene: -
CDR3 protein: CASSSRPAENTDTQYF
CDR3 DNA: TGCGCCAGCAGCTCGCGTCCGGCAGAAAACACAGATACGCAGTATTTT

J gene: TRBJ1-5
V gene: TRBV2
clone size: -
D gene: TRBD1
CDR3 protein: CASSVSTGTGANQPQHF
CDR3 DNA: TGTGCCAGCAGTGTATCGACAGGGACAGGGGCTAATCAGCCCCAGCATTTT

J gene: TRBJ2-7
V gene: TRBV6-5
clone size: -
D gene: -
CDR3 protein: CASSYGTPGDSYEQYF
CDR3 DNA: TGTGCCAGCAGTTACGGGACACCGGGCGATTCGTACGAGCAGTACTTC

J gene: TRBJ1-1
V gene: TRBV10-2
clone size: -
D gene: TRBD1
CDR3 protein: CASSEAGRGRDGEAFF
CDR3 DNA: TGCGCCAGCAGTGAGGCTGGGAGGGGGCGAGATGGTGAAGCTTTCTTT

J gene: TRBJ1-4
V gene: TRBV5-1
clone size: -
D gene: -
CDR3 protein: CASSPGGGTTNEKLFF
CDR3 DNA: TGCGCCAGCAGCCCAGGTGGGGGGACAACTAATGAAAAACTGTTTTTT

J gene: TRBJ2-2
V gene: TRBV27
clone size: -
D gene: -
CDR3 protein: CASRRASANTGELFF
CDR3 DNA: TGTGCCAGCAGAAGGGCTAGCGCTAACACCGGGGAGCTGTTTTTT

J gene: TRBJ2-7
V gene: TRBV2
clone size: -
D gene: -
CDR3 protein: CASLPRQMAYEQYF
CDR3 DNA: TGTGCCAGCTTACCTAGGCAGATGGCCTACGAGCAGTACTTC

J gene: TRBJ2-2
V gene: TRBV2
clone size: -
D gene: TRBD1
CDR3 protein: CASGQDHANTGELFF
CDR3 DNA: TGTGCCAGCGGACAGGATCACGCGAACACCGGGGAGCTGTTTTTT

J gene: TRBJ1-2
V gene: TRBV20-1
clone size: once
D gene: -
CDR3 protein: CSAQGGSLDTF
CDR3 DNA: TGCAGTGCCCAAGGTGGCAGCCTGGACACCTTC

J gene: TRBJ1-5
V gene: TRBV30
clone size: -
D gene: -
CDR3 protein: CAWSAGRDQPQHF
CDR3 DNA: TGTGCCTGGAGTGCAGGAAGGGATCAGCCCCAGCATTTT

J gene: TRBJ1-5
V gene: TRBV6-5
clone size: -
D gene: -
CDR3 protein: CASSYDRLVQPQHF
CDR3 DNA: TGTGCCAGCAGTTACGACAGGCTAGTACAGCCCCAGCATTTT

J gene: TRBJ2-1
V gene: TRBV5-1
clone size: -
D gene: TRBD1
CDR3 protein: CASSLSGTATYNEQFF
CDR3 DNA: TGCGCCAGCAGCTTATCCGGGACAGCCACCTACAATGAGCAGTTCTTC

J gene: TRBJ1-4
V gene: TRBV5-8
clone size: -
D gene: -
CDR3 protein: CASSLGHTSKGEKLFF
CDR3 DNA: TGTGCCAGCAGCCTAGGACATACCAGCAAGGGGGAAAAACTGTTTTTT

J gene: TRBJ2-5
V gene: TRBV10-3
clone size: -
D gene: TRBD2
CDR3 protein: CAISRLATETQYF
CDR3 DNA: TGTGCCATCAGTAGACTAGCAACGGAGACCCAGTACTTC

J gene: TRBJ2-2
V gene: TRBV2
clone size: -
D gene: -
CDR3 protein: CASSEQQANTGELFF
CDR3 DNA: TGTGCCAGCAGTGAACAGCAAGCGAACACCGGGGAGCTGTTTTTT

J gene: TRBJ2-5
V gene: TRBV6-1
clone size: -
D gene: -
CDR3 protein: CASRKRGSGETQYF
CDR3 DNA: TGTGCCAGCAGAAAACGGGGGAGTGGGGAGACCCAGTACTTC

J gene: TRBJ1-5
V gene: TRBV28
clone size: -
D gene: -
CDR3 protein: CASLSGVIQPQHF
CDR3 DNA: TGTGCCAGCTTAAGTGGGGTAATTCAGCCCCAGCATTTT

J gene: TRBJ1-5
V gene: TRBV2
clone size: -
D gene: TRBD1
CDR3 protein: CASSEDRGLGSQPQHF
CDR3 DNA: TGTGCCAGCAGTGAGGACAGGGGGCTCGGAAGTCAGCCCCAGCATTTT

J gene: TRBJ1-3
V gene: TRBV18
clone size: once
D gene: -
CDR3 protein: CASSPQQTGNTIYF
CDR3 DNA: TGTGCCAGCTCTCCACAGCAGACTGGAAACACCATATATTTT

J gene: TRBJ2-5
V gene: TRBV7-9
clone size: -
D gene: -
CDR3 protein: CASSLAGGQETQYF
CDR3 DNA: TGTGCCAGCAGCTTAGCGGGGGGCCAAGAGACCCAGTACTTC

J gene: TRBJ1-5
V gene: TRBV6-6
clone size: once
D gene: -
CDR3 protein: CASSYSQGNQPQHF
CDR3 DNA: TGTGCCAGCAGTTACTCCCAGGGGAATCAGCCCCAGCATTTT